This T cell receptor (beta chain) is from a study of Graves' ophthalmopathy and Graves' hyperthyroidism. General observations from the study: For separating ophthalmopathy from stable hyperthyroidism, a 13-signature model gave 87.88% sensitivity and around 76% specificity. Blood also harbored most expanded thyroid clonotypes above 0.001 frequency.

Amplification from RNA transcripts yielded the TCR beta CDR3 regions. The first round was an RT-PCR with HTBI primers, and the second round was a multiplex PCR. MiXCR, run by TCRdb on the multiplex PCR reads, gives a single entry per CDR3 protein. In the table there are around 660,000 distinct CDR3 sequences, about 38% of which are singletons. In this cohort, patients with other autoimmune diseases, uncontrolled infections, pregnancy or lactation were excluded. A diagnosis was made from clinical symptoms together with serum thyroxine, TRAb, thyroid ultrasound and orbital computed tomography. A note on this clonotype: Its target is not known.

Germline CDR1 reads SNHLY; CDR2 reads FYNNEI. Trimming took off 6 bases at V and 0 bases at J, with 15 bases between the two ends. This CDR3 has 15 residues. The V call is TRBV2, the J call TRBJ2-7; D tentatively fits TRBD1 or TRBD2 (6 bases each). Material: peripheral blood. The sequence came from an adult man with Graves' ophthalmopathy. CDR3 region: CASRGGQSSSYEQYF. CDR3 bases: TGTGCCAGCAGGGGAGGACAGTCCAGCTCCTACGAGCAGTACTTC. The full variable domain, completed using reference TRBV2 and TRBJ2-7, is EPEVTQTPSHQVTQMGQEVILRCVPISNHLYFYWYRQILGQKVEFLVSFYNNEISEKSEIFDDQFSVERPDGSNFTLKIRSTKLEDSAMYFCASRGGQSSSYEQYFGPGTRLTVT.